This T cell receptor (beta chain) was profiled in a study of blood T cell repertoires in COVID-19. For the study at large: T cells, B-cell-depleted T cells, or PBMCs supplied cDNA or gDNA.

Original data processing: The authors estimated nucleated cell counts from reference gene primer amplification. Assay used: immunoSEQ multiplex PCR; TCRdb lists only in-frame clones, some missing. V, J and clone size derive from that table, while D and trimming were established from the DNA sequence. The data show approximately 90,000 clones, around nine tenths seen once. This CDR3 has 15 residues. Germline loops: CDR1 SGHAT, CDR2 FQNNGV. The V gene end was trimmed by 3 bases and the J gene end by 4 bases; junction bases not matched to a gene: 4. Sequencing used peripheral blood. This rearrangement joins TRBV11-2 to TRBJ2-2; 8 bases agree with TRBD2. This receptor was taken from a man aged 55 to 69 with acute or convalescent COVID-19. The DNA of the CDR3 is TGTGCCAGCAGCTTTTCAGCGGGGGTCACCGGGGAGCTGTTTTTT. It yields the protein CASSFSAGVTGELFF.